This T cell receptor (beta chain) was retrieved from a study of OX40 agonist ivuxolimab in advanced cancers. Profiling relied on immunoSEQ multiplex PCR, and the TCRdb table lists in-frame clones only, not all of them. Here the sample spans around 39,000 clones, roughly 81% being singletons. V was shortened by 3 bases and J by 5 bases, with 7 bases between the two germline ends. CDR3 length: 12 residues. Germline V gives CDR1 MDHEN, CDR2 SYDVKM. The chain combines TRBV28 with TRBJ1-2; D not certain. Source: CD4+ or CD8+ T cells sorted from blood, taken in a trial of the OX40 agonist ivuxolimab. The source of this sequence is an adult with an advanced solid tumor such as melanoma, head and neck, liver or kidney cancer. CDR3 sequence (DNA): TGTGCCAGCAGTTTCGGAAGATATGGCTACACCTTC. Translation gives CASSFGRYGYTF.